This T cell receptor beta chain was found in a study of blood T cell repertoires in COVID-19. Across the whole study: COVID-19 samples, acute and convalescent, were from the United States, Italy and Spain. PBMCs, B-cell-depleted T cells, or T cells provided the cDNA or gDNA that made up the material.

In the authors' workflow: Estimation of nucleated cell counts relied on the amplification of reference gene primers. Sequencing used immunoSEQ multiplex PCR; TCRdb keeps in-frame clones, though not all of them. D and trimming come from the DNA, and the V and J calls and clone size come from that table. Seen here are about 300,000 clones, 89% observed once, and the top ten hold under 6.5%. V shed 6 bases and J 7 bases; nucleotides not matched to a gene: 16. Germline CDR1 reads MNHEY; CDR2 reads SVGEGT. The CDR3 spans 16 residues. This chain connects TRBV6-2 or TRBV6-3 to TRBJ2-7; 9 nucleotides agree with TRBD2. Sample: peripheral blood. This clonotype was sampled from a man between 18 and 35 years old who had recovered from COVID-19. The CDR3 here is CASSLSGGSKAREQYF. CDR3 nucleotide sequence: TGTGCCAGCAGCCTGAGCGGGGGGTCAAAGGCTCGGGAGCAGTACTTC.